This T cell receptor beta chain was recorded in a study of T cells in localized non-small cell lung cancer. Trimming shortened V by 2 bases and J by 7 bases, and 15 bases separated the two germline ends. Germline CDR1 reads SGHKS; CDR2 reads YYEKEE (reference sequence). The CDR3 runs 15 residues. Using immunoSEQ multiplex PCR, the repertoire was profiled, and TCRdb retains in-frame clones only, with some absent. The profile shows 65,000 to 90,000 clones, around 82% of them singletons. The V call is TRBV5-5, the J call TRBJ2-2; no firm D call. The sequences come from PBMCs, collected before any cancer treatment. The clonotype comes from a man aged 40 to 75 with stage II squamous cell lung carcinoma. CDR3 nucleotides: TGTGCCAGCAGCTTATACAGTGAAAGGAACGGGGAGCTGTTTTTT. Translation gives CASSLYSERNGELFF.